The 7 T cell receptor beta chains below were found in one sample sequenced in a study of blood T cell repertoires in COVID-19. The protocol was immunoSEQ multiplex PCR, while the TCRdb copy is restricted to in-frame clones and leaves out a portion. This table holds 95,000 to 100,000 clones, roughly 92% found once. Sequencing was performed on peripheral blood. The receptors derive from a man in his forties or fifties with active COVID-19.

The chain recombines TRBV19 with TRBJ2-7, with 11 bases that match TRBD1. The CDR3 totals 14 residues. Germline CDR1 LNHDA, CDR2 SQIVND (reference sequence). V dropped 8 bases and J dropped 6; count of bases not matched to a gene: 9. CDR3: CASGDPGQGVEQYF. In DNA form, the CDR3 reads TGTGCCAGTGGGGACCCGGGACAGGGGGTCGAGCAGTACTTC.

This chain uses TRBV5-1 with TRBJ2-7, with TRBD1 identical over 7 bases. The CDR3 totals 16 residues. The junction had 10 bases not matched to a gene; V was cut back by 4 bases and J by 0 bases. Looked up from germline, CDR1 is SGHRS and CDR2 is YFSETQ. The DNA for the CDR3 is TGCGCCAGCAGCCCCCAGGGGGAGCCAAACTCCTACGAGCAGTACTTC. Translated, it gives CASSPQGEPNSYEQYF.

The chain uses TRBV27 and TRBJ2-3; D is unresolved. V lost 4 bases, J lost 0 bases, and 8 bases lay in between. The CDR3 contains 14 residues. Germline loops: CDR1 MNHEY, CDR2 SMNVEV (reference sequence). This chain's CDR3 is CASSSPTSTDTQYF. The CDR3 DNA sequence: TGTGCCAGCAGTTCCCCTACTAGCACAGATACGCAGTATTTT.

CDR3 residues: CASSVWDRGSSYEQYF. In DNA, the CDR3 is TGTGCCAGCAGCGTTTGGGACAGGGGCTCGTCCTACGAGCAGTACTTC. V and J are TRBV5-4 and TRBJ2-7; 10 nucleotides match TRBD1. Germline V gene lookup returns CDR1 SGHNT and CDR2 YYREEE (reference sequence). The trim removed 4 bases at V and 1 base at J, leaving 8 bases unmatched. The CDR3 spans 16 residues.

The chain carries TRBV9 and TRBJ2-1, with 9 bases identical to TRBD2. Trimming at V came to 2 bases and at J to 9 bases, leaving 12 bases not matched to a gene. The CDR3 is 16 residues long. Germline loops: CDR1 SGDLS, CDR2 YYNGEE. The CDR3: CASSVRQGLAGVEQFF. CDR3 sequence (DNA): TGTGCCAGCAGCGTCCGACAGGGACTAGCCGGTGTTGAGCAGTTCTTC.

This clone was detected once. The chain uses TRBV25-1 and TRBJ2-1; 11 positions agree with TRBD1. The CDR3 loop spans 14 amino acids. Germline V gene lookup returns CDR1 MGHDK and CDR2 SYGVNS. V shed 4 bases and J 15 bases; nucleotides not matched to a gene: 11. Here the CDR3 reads CASSGGTGGNLLFF. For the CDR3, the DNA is TGTGCCAGCAGTGGAGGGACAGGGGGGAACTTACTGTTCTTC.

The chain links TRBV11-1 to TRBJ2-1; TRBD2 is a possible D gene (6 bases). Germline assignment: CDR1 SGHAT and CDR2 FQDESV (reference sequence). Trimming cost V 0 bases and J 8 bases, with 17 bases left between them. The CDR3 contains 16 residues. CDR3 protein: CASSLAGHTGSDEQFF. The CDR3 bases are TGTGCCAGCAGCTTAGCGGGGCACACCGGGAGCGATGAGCAGTTCTTC.